This TCR beta chain was documented in a study of T cell responses to AZD1222 COVID-19 vaccine (dated by TCRdb to the early 2020s). General notes on the study: AZD1222 recipients given second doses at about 4 weeks or at about 12 weeks were pooled, since spike-specific TCR depth and breadth were not found to differ between the two schedules. Enrollment into the trials was organized by age into subgroups of 18-55, 56-69 and 70-plus years, and those subgroups contained roughly 160, 29 and 62 TCR-sequenced participants, respectively. TCR sequencing covered 233 trial participants: 200 to 210 given two doses of AZD1222 and around 26 given two doses of MenACWY control vaccine. Results and caveats for the whole study, not just this receptor: CD4 TCRs associated with the vaccine covered the entire spike protein, and the dominant responses were in regions 160-218 and 743-854. The 56-69-year group was small, and its depth increase did not reach significance, likely because of low power. Nearly half of unique spike-specific TCRs reportedly recognized epitopes outside regions mutated in the B.1.351 and B.1.1.7 variants. Participants were mostly white British, with more females than males. The authors suggested clonal diversity may have been underestimated. Because no day 14 peak-response samples were available, the repertoires could be characterized only after the peak T cell response. Conclusions about previously exposed vaccinees were limited because only six or seven AZD1222 recipients were SARS-CoV-2 seropositive at baseline. After two AZD1222 doses, both the breadth and the depth of spike-specific TCRs were significantly higher than at day 0 and than in MenACWY recipients.

The CDR3 regions of human TCRbeta chains were analyzed by immunosequencing. Per the original workflow: Repertoire TCRs were checked for matches against a reference library of SARS-CoV-2-specific TCRs that had been generated using the MIRA antigen-specificity platform. Breadth meant the fraction of unique TCRs that were SARS-CoV-2-associated, whereas depth meant the fraction of total T cells that were SARS-CoV-2-associated. Using the MIRA data, each spike-specific TCR was assigned both to the spike region to which the TCR was reactive and to a CD4 or CD8 class. Log10-transformed breadth and depth values were compared by one-way ANOVA with Sidak's multiple comparisons tests. Held by TCRdb, this immuneACCESS table contains in-frame sequences only and omits some clones. Under half of the omission traces to an unresolved V gene where checked; the cause of the rest is unknown. V and J calls and clone size are as listed in that table; D and trimming were resolved from the DNA. Counted in this sample were approximately 94,000 clones; approximately 91% of them appeared once. The top ten hold more than 1.5% of the sample.

Read against the paper, the sample's time point label means: baseline before first vaccination. Vaccinee samples came from UK trials COV001 and COV002, including a single-blind randomized controlled phase 2/3 trial of AZD1222 (ChAdOx1 nCoV-19) in healthy adults. Trial participant PBMC samples were collected at day 0 and day 28 after the second dose for TCRbeta chain sequencing. This clone has only one observation. Its recognized antigen is unknown. There are no base qualities to consult, and no much larger clone falls within one base. Trimming leaves V shorter by 2 bases and J shorter by 4 bases, with the junction holding 5 bases beyond the gene matches. Per the germline V gene, MNHEY is the CDR1 and SVGAGI is the CDR2. Counted from cysteine to phenylalanine, this CDR3 has 15 amino acids. Just CDR3 DNA is preserved here, 45 bases in frame from base 1.

The material was peripheral blood, obtained on day 0 of AZD1222 vaccination. Recombination connected TRBV6-5 to TRBJ2-3, with 8 bases matching TRBD1. The receptor comes from an adult in good health. The CDR3 corresponds to CASSYQAGGSDTQYF. The sequenced DNA: TGTGCCAGCAGTTACCAGGCAGGGGGCTCAGATACGCAGTATTTT.